The present T cell receptor (beta chain) was sequenced within a study of T-cell memory formation after mild COVID-19. A note on this clonotype: The target antigen is unknown.

TCRdb re-called the 5' RACE reads with MiXCR, one entry per CDR3 protein. The data contain 57,000 or so distinct CDR3 sequences, about a tenth of them singletons. Germline V CDR1 and CDR2: MNHNY, SVGAGI (reference sequence). Trimming removed 8 bases at V and 2 bases at J, with 15 bases between. This CDR3 is 14 amino acids long. Study outcomes and limitations: Within pre-infection memory, some responding clones were found, suggesting cross-reactive memory joined.

The TCR originated in a man aged 18 to 29 who had mild COVID-19 (a few samples of this study predate the infection). Cell type and time point are not known. Sequencing was carried out using PBMCs or a T cell subset sorted from them (not recorded which). The rearrangement joins TRBV6-6 to TRBJ1-2; a possible D gene is TRBD1 (6 bases). CDR3 sequence reads: CASFPGGRNYGYTF. In nucleotides, the CDR3 is TGTGCCAGCTTTCCTGGGGGCCGGAACTATGGCTACACCTTC.